Below, 29 T cell receptor beta chains from the same sample are listed, as sequenced in a study of blood T cell repertoires in COVID-19 (dated by TCRdb to about 2020). The library was obtained by the immunoSEQ multiplex PCR assay. TCRdb mirrors the immuneACCESS table, restricted to in-frame sequences. Some clones are absent from its copies; in checked studies, under half trace to an unresolved V gene, and the reason for the others is unknown. This sample comprises 240,000 or so clones, around 86% of them detected only once. The top ten clonotypes cover roughly 3% of the sample. Source material: peripheral blood. The source of these receptors is a woman between 25 and 40 years old who had recovered from COVID-19.

The rearrangement joins TRBV12-5 to TRBJ2-7; 11 nucleotides match TRBD2. Germline CDR1 and CDR2: LGHNT and FRNRAP. Trimming at V came to 7 bases and at J to 2 bases, leaving 13 bases not matched to a gene. The CDR3 covers 17 residues. The CDR3 sequence is CASATTPYSGGAYEQYF. The DNA for the CDR3 is TGTGCTAGTGCCACCACCCCTTATAGCGGGGGGGCCTACGAGCAGTACTTC.

V usage is TRBV3-1 (or the pseudogene TRBV3-2) and J usage is TRBJ1-2; D not resolved. Germline values: CDR1 LGHDT, CDR2 YNNKEL (reference sequence). The CDR3 is 16 amino acids. V shed 1 base and J shed 1 base, with 13 bases lying between them. The CDR3 coding sequence is TGTGCCAGCAGCCAAGGGGAGGATCTCAATAACTATGGCTACACCTTC. Amino acid sequence: CASSQGEDLNNYGYTF.

The J gene is TRBJ2-5, the V gene TRBV5-6; D is possibly TRBD1 (5 bases). Per germline, CDR1 SGHDT and CDR2 YYEEEE. The CDR3 has 14 residues. Trimming stripped 0 bases from V and 7 bases from J, with 13 bases between. In DNA form, the CDR3 reads TGTGCCAGCAGCTTGGAGGGGCCCACTCGGACCCAGTACTTC. Translated: CASSLEGPTRTQYF.

This clone has just one count. V gene TRBV6-2 or TRBV6-3 combines with J gene TRBJ2-7; no definite D call. V gave up 2 bases and J gave up 3 bases, with 11 bases separating them. There are 14 residues in the CDR3. Germline V gene data show CDR1 as MNHEY and CDR2 as SVGEGT. The CDR3 DNA is TGTGCCAGCAGTTACCAGGTACCCCTCTACGAGCAGTACTTC. Its translation is CASSYQVPLYEQYF.

The chain has TRBV12-3 or TRBV12-4 and TRBJ1-1, with 7 bases lining up with TRBD1. The CDR3 extends over 11 amino acids. Unmatched junction bases numbered 3, after V lost 3 bases and J lost 11 bases. The CDR3: CASSFEGAAFF. CDR3 sequence (DNA): TGTGCCAGCAGTTTCGAGGGGGCGGCTTTCTTT.

The CDR3 region is CASSTDAGAGQYF. The DNA for the CDR3 is TGCGCCAGCAGCACTGACGCGGGGGCTGGGCAGTACTTC. V gene TRBV5-1 combines with J gene TRBJ2-7; the D gene is possibly TRBD2 (7 bases). V lost 4 bases to trimming and J lost 9 bases, with 17 bases between them. Germline CDR1 and CDR2: SGHRS and YFSETQ. The CDR3 is 13 residues long. Full variable domain (remainder filled in from reference TRBV5-1 and TRBJ2-7): KAGVTQTPRYLIKTRGQQVTLSCSPISGHRSVSWYQQTPGQGLQFLFEYFSETQRNKGNFPGRFSGRQFSNSRSEMNVSTLELGDSALYLCASSTDAGAGQYFGPGTRLTVT.

The rearrangement uses TRBV7-9 and TRBJ2-3, with 13 bases fitting TRBD2. Trimming took 5 bases from V and 2 from J; bases not matched to a gene: 10. The CDR3 is 18 residues long. Germline CDR1 is SEHNR and CDR2 is FQNEAQ (reference sequence). Here the CDR3 DNA reads TGTGCCAGCAGCCCACGGACTAGCGGGGGCCCTCTCACAGATACGCAGTATTTT. Amino acid sequence: CASSPRTSGGPLTDTQYF.

The V call is TRBV7-3, the J call TRBJ2-2; weak D call: TRBD1 (6 bases). The CDR3 covers 15 residues. The V and J ends lost 3 bases and 4 bases respectively, with 12 bases between them. Germline values: CDR1 SGHTA, CDR2 FQGTGA. The CDR3 DNA is TGTGCCAGCAGCTTGTTTAGGGGGAGCACCGGGGAGCTGTTTTTT. Its protein product is CASSLFRGSTGELFF.

The DNA for the CDR3 is TGTGCCAGCAGCGCCGGGACAGGCTATGGCTACACCTTC. It yields the protein CASSAGTGYGYTF. The chain combines TRBV2 with TRBJ1-2; 8 bases fit TRBD1. Losses at the gene ends were 6 bases for V and 4 bases for J; bases not matched to a gene: 4. The CDR3 is 13 residues long. Looked up from germline, CDR1 is SNHLY and CDR2 is FYNNEI.

The V gene is TRBV6-2 or TRBV6-3, the J gene TRBJ2-2; 9 bases match TRBD1. The CDR3 contains 15 residues. In germline, CDR1 is MNHEY, CDR2 SVGEGT. J gave up 5 bases and V 4 bases, and 5 bases lay outside the gene matches. The CDR3 DNA reads as TGTGCCAGCAGTTCCCGGGACAGGGTAACCGGGGAGCTGTTTTTT. Its protein is CASSSRDRVTGELFF.

This chain links TRBV5-1 with TRBJ2-7, with 10 positions matching TRBD1. This CDR3 is 16 amino acids long. V was pared by 3 bases and J by 5 bases, with 11 bases of the junction left unmatched. Germline V gives CDR1 SGHRS, CDR2 YFSETQ. The CDR3 coding sequence is TGCGCCAGCAGCTCGTCCCCGGGACAGGGGTTCGACGAGCAGTACTTC. It yields the protein CASSSSPGQGFDEQYF.

This clone has just one count. The rearrangement links TRBV7-9 to TRBJ2-5; no reliable D call. This CDR3 has 17 amino acids. Between the trimmed V and J ends, which lost 5 bases and 0 bases, there was a span of 19 bases. Germline lookup yields CDR1 SEHNR and CDR2 FQNEAQ (reference sequence). Here the CDR3 reads CASSDNHDKEYQETQYF. The CDR3 coding sequence is TGTGCCAGCAGCGATAACCATGACAAAGAGTACCAAGAGACCCAGTACTTC. The whole variable domain, filled in from reference TRBV7-9 and TRBJ2-5, reads DTGVSQNPRHKITKRGQNVTFRCDPISEHNRLYWYRQTLGQGPEFLTYFQNEAQLEKSRLLSDRFSAERPKGSFSTLEIQRTEQGDSAMYLCASSDNHDKEYQETQYFGPGTRLLVL.

This chain connects TRBV6-2 or TRBV6-3 to TRBJ2-7; 8 bases match TRBD2. This CDR3 is 16 amino acids long. The V gene end was trimmed by 0 bases and the J gene end by 0 bases; junction bases not matched to a gene: 4. The germline gives CDR1 MNHEY, CDR2 SVGEGT. DNA of the CDR3: TGTGCCAGCAGTTACTCAAGGACTAGCAGCTCCTACGAGCAGTACTTC. Residues: CASSYSRTSSSYEQYF.

This chain connects TRBV3-1 (or the pseudogene TRBV3-2) to TRBJ2-3; D gene unclear. Germline loops: CDR1 LGHDT, CDR2 YNNKEL (reference sequence). The CDR3 spans 13 residues. V lost 2 bases and J lost 6, with 9 bases in between. The CDR3 reads CASSQSMGDTQYF. The CDR3 nucleotides are TGTGCCAGCAGCCAATCGATGGGCGATACGCAGTATTTT.

The chain employs TRBV11-2 and TRBJ2-3; TRBD1 agrees at 9 bases. The germline CDR1 and CDR2 sequences are SGHAT and FQNNGV. The V segment lost 4 bases and the J segment 9 bases; nucleotides outside the gene matches: 5. The CDR3 spans 13 residues. The CDR3 region has the DNA TGTGCCAGCAGCTCCCCCGACAGGGGGACGCAGTATTTT. It translates to CASSSPDRGTQYF.

This chain links TRBV19 with TRBJ1-2; 7 nucleotides agree with TRBD1. Germline loops: CDR1 LNHDA, CDR2 SQIVND (reference sequence). The CDR3 contains 12 residues. J lost 5 bases, V lost 7 bases, and 4 bases had no gene match. The CDR3 DNA reads as TGTGCCAGTATGAACAGGGGATATGGCTACACCTTC. It encodes CASMNRGYGYTF.

The sample holds one count of this clone. The rearrangement uses TRBV3-1 (or the pseudogene TRBV3-2) and TRBJ2-7; D possibly corresponds to TRBD2 (6 bases). Germline V CDR1 and CDR2: LGHDT, YNNKEL (reference sequence). V was cut by 0 bases and J by 3 bases, with 15 bases left in between. CDR3 size: 16 residues. CDR3 coding DNA: TGTGCCAGCAGCCAAGATAGAGTTACGGGGGACTACGAGCAGTACTTC. Translating gives CASSQDRVTGDYEQYF.

The chain is built from TRBV25-1 and TRBJ1-1; no clear D gene. CDR1 MGHDK and CDR2 SYGVNS come from the germline V gene. The V end was cut by 5 bases, the J end by 6 bases, with 13 bases between. The CDR3 runs 13 residues. CDR3 loop: CASSSGRRAEAFF. DNA for the CDR3: TGTGCCAGCAGTTCCGGGAGGAGGGCTGAAGCTTTCTTT.

The chain links TRBV9 to TRBJ2-1; a possible D gene is TRBD1 (5 bases). CDR3 length: 18 amino acids. V shed 0 bases and J shed 0 bases, with 16 bases lying between them. The germline V gene has CDR1 SGDLS and CDR2 YYNGEE. The CDR3 DNA reads as TGTGCCAGCAGCGTAGAGGGTGCAGGGTCTACCTCCTACAATGAGCAGTTCTTC. This codes for CASSVEGAGSTSYNEQFF.

The chain carries TRBV10-3 and TRBJ2-1; a weak D match, TRBD2 (6 bases). Germline CDR1 and CDR2: ENHRY and SYGVKD. This CDR3 contains 15 residues. The V end was cut by 4 bases, the J end by 0 bases, with 10 bases between. CDR3 sequence (DNA): TGTGCCATCAGTGGGGCGGGGAGCTCCTACAATGAGCAGTTCTTC. Residues: CAISGAGSSYNEQFF.

The chain links TRBV4-3 to TRBJ1-4; 9 bases align to TRBD1. In germline, CDR1 is LGHNA, CDR2 YSLEER. The CDR3 runs 14 residues. V shed 6 bases and J 7 bases; nucleotides not matched to a gene: 6. In DNA, the CDR3 is TGCGCCAGCAGAACCGGGACAGGGAGTGAAAAACTGTTTTTT. Encoded protein: CASRTGTGSEKLFF.

The V gene is TRBV20-1, the J gene TRBJ2-7; 10 positions agree with TRBD1. CDR1 and CDR2 (germline): DFQATT, SNEGSKA (reference sequence). The J segment lost 3 bases and the V segment lost 3 bases, leaving 5 bases of the junction unmatched. This CDR3 spans 14 amino acids. The CDR3 DNA follows: TGCAGTGCTAGTAGACAGGGGGCAAACTACGAGCAGTACTTC. Amino acid sequence: CSASRQGANYEQYF.

V and J are TRBV12-3 or TRBV12-4 and TRBJ2-7; tentative D call: TRBD1 (6 bases). V lost 5 bases to trimming and J lost 1 base, with 9 bases between them. There are 13 residues in the CDR3. The CDR3 DNA is TGTGCCAGCAGTCCCGACAGGTCCTACGAGCAGTACTTC. This codes for CASSPDRSYEQYF.

The CDR3 region is CASSSTGQINYEQYF. CDR3 bases: TGTGCCAGCAGTTCCACGGGACAGATAAACTACGAGCAGTACTTC. This chain joins TRBV6-5 and TRBJ2-7; 7 bases fit TRBD1. CDR1 is MNHEY and CDR2 is SVGAGI in the germline V gene. V lost 4 bases, J lost 3 bases, and 9 bases stayed unmatched. The CDR3 runs to 15 residues.

The rearrangement uses TRBV7-8 and TRBJ2-5; no definite D call. V was cut by 5 bases and J by 4 bases, with 14 bases left in between. Germline V gives CDR1 SGHVS, CDR2 FQNEAQ. The CDR3 consists of 14 residues. The CDR3 nucleotides are TGTGCCAGCAGCGCTACCTGGAGTGGAGAGACCCAGTACTTC. Translation: CASSATWSGETQYF.

J is TRBJ2-2 and V is TRBV11-2; weak D call: TRBD1 (6 bases). Trimming stripped 1 base from V and 5 bases from J, with 11 bases between. Germline assignment: CDR1 SGHAT and CDR2 FQNNGV. The length of the CDR3 is 15 residues. DNA of the CDR3: TGTGCCAGCAGCTTAGGGACAGTTAGGACCGGGGAGCTGTTTTTT. It yields the protein CASSLGTVRTGELFF.

The chain joins TRBV27 to TRBJ1-5, with no clear D. Germline CDR1 reads MNHEY; CDR2 reads SMNVEV (reference sequence). This CDR3 spans 12 amino acids. V lost 2 bases, J lost 9 bases, and 8 bases lay in between. DNA for the CDR3: TGTGCCAGCAGTTTAGGGTCGGGGCCCCAGCATTTT. It specifies CASSLGSGPQHF.

This clone was detected once. Other nucleotide sequences from this sample produce the same CDR3. The chain couples TRBV18 to TRBJ2-2, with TRBD2 matching 10 bases. The CDR3 sequence is 14 residues long. From germline, CDR1 is KGHSH and CDR2 LQKENI. Unmatched junction bases numbered 2, after V lost 6 bases and J lost 4 bases. DNA of the CDR3: TGTGCCAGCTCCCCTAGCGGGGGCACCGGGGAGCTGTTTTTT. Translation gives CASSPSGGTGELFF.

V and J are TRBV6-6 and TRBJ1-2, with 7 bases identical to TRBD1. The CDR3 runs 16 residues. Unmatched junction bases numbered 15, after V lost 8 bases and J lost 3 bases. Germline V lookup: CDR1 MNHNY, CDR2 SVGAGI (reference sequence). CDR3 nucleotide sequence: TGTGCCAGCGGGGGTTTAGGACAGGTCGGAGACTATGGCTACACCTTC. It is translated as CASGGLGQVGDYGYTF.